This is a list of T cell receptor beta chains from one sample in a study of blood T cell repertoires in COVID-19. Sequencing was performed with immunoSEQ multiplex PCR; in TCRdb, only in-frame clones are kept and a portion is missing. The data contain 85,000 to 100,000 clones, roughly 75% of them singletons. Sequencing was performed on peripheral blood. Source of these receptors: a man aged 50-60 years who had recovered from COVID-19. The CDR3 runs from the conserved cysteine through the conserved F or W. A D gene is named only where the DNA matches it firmly. Size is omitted from some rows. Given values are once, few, many or a class for expanded clones.

clone_size j_call d_call v_call cdr3_aa cdr3_nt
- TRBJ1-5 TRBD1 TRBV3-1/TRBV3-2 CASSPQQGSAPQHF TGTGCCAGCAGCCCTCAACAGGGGAGTGCGCCCCAGCATTTT
few TRBJ2-2 TRBD1 TRBV3-1/TRBV3-2 CASSQVRGQGVITGELFF TGTGCCAGCAGCCAAGTAAGAGGACAGGGGGTAATCACCGGGGAGCTGTTTTTT
- TRBJ2-7 - TRBV29-1 CSGLRGYEQYF TGCAGCGGCCTCCGGGGGTACGAGCAGTACTTC
- TRBJ1-1 - TRBV2 CASSEGPGLTEAFF TGTGCCAGCAGTGAAGGGCCGGGTCTCACTGAAGCTTTCTTT
- TRBJ2-7 - TRBV7-9 CASSGLGMYSYEQYF TGTGCCAGCAGCGGCCTCGGGATGTACTCCTACGAGCAGTACTTC
- TRBJ2-1 TRBD2 TRBV7-2 CASSLKRGSYNEQFF TGTGCCAGCAGCCTCAAGCGGGGCTCCTACAATGAGCAGTTCTTC
- TRBJ2-3 TRBD2 TRBV13 CASSQRLAGVDAQYF TGTGCCAGCAGCCAGAGACTAGCGGGAGTGGATGCGCAGTATTTT
few TRBJ2-5 - TRBV3-1/TRBV3-2 CASRSGKETQYF TGTGCCAGCAGGAGCGGAAAAGAGACCCAGTACTTC
- TRBJ2-5 - TRBV11-2 CASSLEIRETQYF TGTGCCAGCAGCTTAGAGATACGGGAGACCCAGTACTTC
once TRBJ2-1 - TRBV5-6 CASSFFSPYNEQFF TGTGCCAGCAGCTTCTTTAGCCCCTACAATGAGCAGTTCTTC
- TRBJ2-5 TRBD2 TRBV18 CASSPAGGFQETQYF TGTGCCAGCTCACCGGCGGGGGGCTTCCAAGAGACCCAGTACTTC
few TRBJ2-5 TRBD1 TRBV7-9 CASSPWTGMDLETQYF TGTGCCAGCAGTCCATGGACAGGGATGGATTTGGAGACCCAGTACTTC
- TRBJ1-1 - TRBV18 CASSLTDTHAEAFF TGTGCCAGCTCACTAACGGACACCCACGCTGAAGCTTTCTTT
- TRBJ2-7 TRBD1 TRBV11-2 CASRSYLGQGSYEQYF TGTGCCAGCAGGAGTTACTTGGGACAGGGCTCCTACGAGCAGTACTTC
- TRBJ1-2 TRBD1 TRBV3-1/TRBV3-2 CASSPGTGVYGYTF TGTGCCAGCAGCCCCGGGACAGGGGTCTATGGCTACACCTTC
- TRBJ1-1 - TRBV6-5 CASSKMTENTEAFF TGTGCCAGCAGCAAGATGACAGAGAACACTGAAGCTTTCTTT
- TRBJ2-1 - TRBV11-2 CASSLASGYNEQFF TGTGCCAGCAGCTTAGCTTCGGGCTACAATGAGCAGTTCTTC
- TRBJ1-2 TRBD1 TRBV19 CASSTPQGERGRGGYTF TGTGCCAGTAGTACGCCCCAGGGTGAGAGGGGGCGCGGTGGCTACACCTTC
- TRBJ1-4 - TRBV19 CASSPATGTNEKLFF TGTGCCAGTAGTCCCGCGACAGGAACTAATGAAAAACTGTTTTTT
few TRBJ2-7 TRBD1 TRBV27 CASSRRGLEEQYF TGTGCCAGCAGTCGCAGGGGGCTCGAAGAGCAGTACTTC
- TRBJ1-2 - TRBV27 CASSYKEVYGYTF TGTGCCAGCAGTTACAAAGAGGTCTATGGCTACACCTTC
- TRBJ1-6 - TRBV2 CAGRTEGASPLHF TGTGCCGGCCGAACGGAGGGCGCTTCACCCCTCCACTTT
- TRBJ1-5 - TRBV28 CASRPLYGVLPQHF TGTGCCAGCAGACCCCTTTACGGGGTTTTGCCCCAGCATTTT
- TRBJ2-5 - TRBV27 CASSPRQDYKETQYF TGTGCCAGCAGTCCGCGCCAGGATTACAAAGAGACCCAGTACTTC
- TRBJ2-6 TRBD2 TRBV7-8 CASSSPKLADGSGANVLTF TGTGCCAGCAGCTCCCCCAAACTAGCGGATGGGTCGGGGGCCAACGTCCTGACTTTC
- TRBJ2-1 TRBD1 TRBV15 CATSRPGQGEQFF TGTGCCACCAGCAGACCGGGACAGGGAGAGCAGTTCTTC
once TRBJ1-4 - TRBV19 CASSIQGPNEKLFF TGTGCCAGTAGTATACAGGGTCCTAATGAAAAACTGTTTTTT
- TRBJ1-2 - TRBV19 CASSLQNYGYTF TGTGCCAGTAGTCTCCAGAACTATGGCTACACCTTC
- TRBJ2-5 TRBD2 TRBV25-1 CASSDGGGQETQYF TGTGCCAGCAGTGACGGGGGGGGCCAAGAGACCCAGTACTTC